This T cell receptor (beta chain) was sequenced for a study of T-cell memory formation after mild COVID-19. Study-wide points: Memory cells collected pre-infection included some clones that later responded, suggesting cross-reactive memory joined.

MiXCR was run by TCRdb on the 5' RACE reads, yielding one entry per CDR3 protein. The table has hundreds of thousands of distinct CDR3 sequences, roughly 15% seen once. About this clonotype: Its antigen is undetermined. Mismatch with germline at one junction end may stem from a read error.

The CDR3 is made up of 15 amino acids. CDR1 is LGHDT, CDR2 YNNKEL, per germline (reference sequence). This clonotype was obtained from a man between 18 and 35 years old who had mild COVID-19 (a few samples of this study predate the infection). Cell type and time point are not known. This chain links TRBV3-1 with TRBJ2-2; D call uncertain. Material: PBMCs or a T cell subset sorted from them (not recorded which). The CDR3 coding sequence is TGTGCCAGCAGCTCGACGGACCCGAATACCGGGGAGCTGTTTTTT. Encoded protein: CASSSTDPNTGELFF.